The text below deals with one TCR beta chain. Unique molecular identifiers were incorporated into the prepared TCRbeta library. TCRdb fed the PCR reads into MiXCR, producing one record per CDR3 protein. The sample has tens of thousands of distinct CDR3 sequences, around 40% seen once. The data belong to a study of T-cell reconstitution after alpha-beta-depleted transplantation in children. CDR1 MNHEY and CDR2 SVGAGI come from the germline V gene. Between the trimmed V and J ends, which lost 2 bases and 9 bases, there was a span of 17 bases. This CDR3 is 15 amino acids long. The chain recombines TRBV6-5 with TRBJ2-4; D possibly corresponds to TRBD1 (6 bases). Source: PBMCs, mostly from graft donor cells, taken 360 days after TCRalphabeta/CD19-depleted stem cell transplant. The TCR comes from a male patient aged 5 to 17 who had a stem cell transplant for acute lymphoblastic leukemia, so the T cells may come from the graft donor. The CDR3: CASSYVGQGFRIQYF. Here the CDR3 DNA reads TGTGCCAGCAGTTACGTAGGCCAGGGGTTTCGCATTCAGTACTTC.